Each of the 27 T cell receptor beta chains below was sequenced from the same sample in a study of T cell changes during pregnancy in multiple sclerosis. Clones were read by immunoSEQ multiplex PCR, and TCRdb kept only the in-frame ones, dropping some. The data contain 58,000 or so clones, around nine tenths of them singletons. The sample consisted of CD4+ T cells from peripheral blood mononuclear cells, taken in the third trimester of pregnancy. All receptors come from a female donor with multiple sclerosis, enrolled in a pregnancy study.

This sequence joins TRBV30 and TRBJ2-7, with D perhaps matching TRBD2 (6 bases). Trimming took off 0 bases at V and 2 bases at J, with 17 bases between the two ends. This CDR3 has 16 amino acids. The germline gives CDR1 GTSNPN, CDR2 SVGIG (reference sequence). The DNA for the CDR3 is TGTGCCTGGAGTGTCCCAACCGGCGGAGGGGCCTACGAGCAGTACTTC. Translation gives CAWSVPTGGGAYEQYF.

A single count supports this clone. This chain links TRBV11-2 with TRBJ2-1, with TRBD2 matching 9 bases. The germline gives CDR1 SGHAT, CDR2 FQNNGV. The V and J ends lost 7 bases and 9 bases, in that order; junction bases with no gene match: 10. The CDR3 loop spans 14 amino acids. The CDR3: CASTQGTSSSEQFF. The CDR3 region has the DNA TGTGCCAGCACTCAAGGGACTAGCTCGTCTGAGCAGTTCTTC.

The DNA for the CDR3 is TGTGCCAGCAGTGAGCGGGCAGGGGTTGGCACCGGGGAGCTGTTTTTT. It yields the protein CASSERAGVGTGELFF. The chain couples TRBV2 to TRBJ2-2; D perhaps matches TRBD1 (6 bases). Between the trimmed V and J ends, which lost 3 bases and 4 bases, there was a span of 15 bases. CDR3 length: 16 residues. Germline V gene data show CDR1 as SNHLY and CDR2 as FYNNEI.

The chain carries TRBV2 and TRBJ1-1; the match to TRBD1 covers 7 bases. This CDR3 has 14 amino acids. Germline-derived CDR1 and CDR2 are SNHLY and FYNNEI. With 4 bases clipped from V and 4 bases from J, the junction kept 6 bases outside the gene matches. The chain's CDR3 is CASSGTDRITEAFF. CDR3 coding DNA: TGTGCCAGCAGTGGGACGGACAGGATCACTGAAGCTTTCTTT.

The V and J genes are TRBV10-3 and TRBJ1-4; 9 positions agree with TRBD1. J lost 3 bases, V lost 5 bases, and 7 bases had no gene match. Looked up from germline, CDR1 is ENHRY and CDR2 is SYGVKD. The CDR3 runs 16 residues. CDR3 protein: CAISTGQGFPNEKLFF. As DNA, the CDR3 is TGTGCCATCAGTACGGGACAGGGTTTTCCTAATGAAAAACTGTTTTTT.

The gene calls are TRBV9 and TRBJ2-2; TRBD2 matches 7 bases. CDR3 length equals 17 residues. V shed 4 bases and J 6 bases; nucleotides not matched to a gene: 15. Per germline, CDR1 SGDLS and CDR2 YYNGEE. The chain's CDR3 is CASSTHRLASRAGELFF. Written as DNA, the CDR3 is TGTGCCAGCAGCACACATCGACTAGCATCGCGCGCCGGGGAGCTGTTTTTT.

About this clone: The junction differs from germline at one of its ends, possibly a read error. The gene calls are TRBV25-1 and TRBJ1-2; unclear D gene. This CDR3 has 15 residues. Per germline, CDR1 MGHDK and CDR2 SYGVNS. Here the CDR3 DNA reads TGTGCCGGCAGTGAAGTAGAAGAGGGTGACTATGGCTACACCTTC. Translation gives CAGSEVEEGDYGYTF.

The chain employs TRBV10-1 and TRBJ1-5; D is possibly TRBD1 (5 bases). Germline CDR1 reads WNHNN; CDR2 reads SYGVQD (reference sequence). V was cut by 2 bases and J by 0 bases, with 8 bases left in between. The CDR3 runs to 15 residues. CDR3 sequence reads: CASSEDRNSNQPQHF. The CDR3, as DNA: TGCGCCAGCAGTGAGGACAGAAATAGCAATCAGCCCCAGCATTTT.

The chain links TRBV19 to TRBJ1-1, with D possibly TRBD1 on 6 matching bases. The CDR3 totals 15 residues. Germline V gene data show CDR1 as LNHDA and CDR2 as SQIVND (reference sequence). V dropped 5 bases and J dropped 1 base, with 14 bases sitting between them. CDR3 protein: CASSPDRGANTEAFF. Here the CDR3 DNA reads TGTGCCAGTAGTCCGGACCGGGGGGCGAACACTGAAGCTTTCTTT.

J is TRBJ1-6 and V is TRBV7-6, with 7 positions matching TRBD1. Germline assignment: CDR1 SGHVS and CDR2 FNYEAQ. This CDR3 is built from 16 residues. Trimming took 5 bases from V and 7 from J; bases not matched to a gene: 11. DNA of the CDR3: TGTGCCAGCAGCCTACAGTCCGGGACAGACAATTCACCCCTCCACTTT. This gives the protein CASSLQSGTDNSPLHF.

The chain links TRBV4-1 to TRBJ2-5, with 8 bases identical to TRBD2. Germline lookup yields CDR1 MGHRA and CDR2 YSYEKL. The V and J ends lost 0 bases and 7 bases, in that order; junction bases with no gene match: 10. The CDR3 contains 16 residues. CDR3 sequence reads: CASSQDELADPGTQYF. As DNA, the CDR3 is TGCGCCAGCAGCCAAGATGAACTAGCGGACCCAGGGACCCAGTACTTC.

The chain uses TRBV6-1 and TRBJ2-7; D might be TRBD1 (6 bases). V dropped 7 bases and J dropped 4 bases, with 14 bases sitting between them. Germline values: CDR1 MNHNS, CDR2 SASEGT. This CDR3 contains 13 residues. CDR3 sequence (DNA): TGTGCCAGCACATTAACAGGGTTGTACGAGCAGTACTTC. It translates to CASTLTGLYEQYF.

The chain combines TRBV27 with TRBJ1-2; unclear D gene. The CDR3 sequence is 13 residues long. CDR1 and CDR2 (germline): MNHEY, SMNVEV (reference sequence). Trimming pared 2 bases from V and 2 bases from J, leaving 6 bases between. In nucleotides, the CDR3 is TGTGCCAGCAGTTTACGGTCGAACTATGGCTACACCTTC. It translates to CASSLRSNYGYTF.

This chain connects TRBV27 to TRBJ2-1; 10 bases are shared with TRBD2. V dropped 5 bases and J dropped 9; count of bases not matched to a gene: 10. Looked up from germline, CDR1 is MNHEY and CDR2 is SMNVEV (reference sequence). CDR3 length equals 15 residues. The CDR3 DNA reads TGTGCCAGCAGTCAGATAGCGGGGGGTATGCTTGAGCAGTTCTTC. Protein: CASSQIAGGMLEQFF.

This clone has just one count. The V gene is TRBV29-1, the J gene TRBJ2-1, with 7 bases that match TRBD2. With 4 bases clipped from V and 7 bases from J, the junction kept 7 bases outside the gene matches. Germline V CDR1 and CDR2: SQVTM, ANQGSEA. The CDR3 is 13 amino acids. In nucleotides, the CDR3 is TGCAGCGTTGGTGCGGGAGAGAAGAATGAGCAGTTCTTC. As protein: CSVGAGEKNEQFF.

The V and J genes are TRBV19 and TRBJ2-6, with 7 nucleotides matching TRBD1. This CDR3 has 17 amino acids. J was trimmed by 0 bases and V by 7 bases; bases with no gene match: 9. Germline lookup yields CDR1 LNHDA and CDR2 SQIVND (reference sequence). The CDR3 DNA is TGTGCCAGTACCACCGGACAGGCCAACTCTGGGGCCAACGTCCTGACTTTC. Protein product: CASTTGQANSGANVLTF. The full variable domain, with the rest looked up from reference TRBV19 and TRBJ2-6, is DGGITQSPKYLFRKEGQNVTLSCEQNLNHDAMYWYRQDPGQGLRLIYYSQIVNDFQKGDIAEGYSVSREKKESFPLTVTSAQKNPTAFYLCASTTGQANSGANVLTFGAGSRLTVL.

In DNA form, the CDR3 reads TGTGCCTGGAGTATGACCCGGACTAGCGGGGGGGGGCCAGATACGCAGTATTTT. Protein product: CAWSMTRTSGGGPDTQYF. The chain recombines TRBV30 with TRBJ2-3, with 15 bases that match TRBD2. Trimming cost V 2 bases and J 4 bases; bases outside gene matches: 10. This CDR3 spans 18 amino acids. Germline V gene data show CDR1 as GTSNPN and CDR2 as SVGIG (reference sequence).

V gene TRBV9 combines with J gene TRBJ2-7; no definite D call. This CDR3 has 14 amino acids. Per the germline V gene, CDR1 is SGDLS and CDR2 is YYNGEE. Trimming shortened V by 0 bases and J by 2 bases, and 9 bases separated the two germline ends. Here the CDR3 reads CASSVGTATYEQYF. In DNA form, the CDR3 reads TGTGCCAGCAGCGTAGGCACTGCCACCTACGAGCAGTACTTC.

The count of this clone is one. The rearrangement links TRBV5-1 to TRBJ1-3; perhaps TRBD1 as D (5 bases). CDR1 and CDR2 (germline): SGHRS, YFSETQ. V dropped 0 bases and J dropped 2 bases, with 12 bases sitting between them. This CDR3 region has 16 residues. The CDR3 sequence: CASSLGRGGAGNTIYF. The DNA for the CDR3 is TGCGCCAGCAGCTTGGGACGTGGAGGGGCTGGAAACACCATATATTTT.

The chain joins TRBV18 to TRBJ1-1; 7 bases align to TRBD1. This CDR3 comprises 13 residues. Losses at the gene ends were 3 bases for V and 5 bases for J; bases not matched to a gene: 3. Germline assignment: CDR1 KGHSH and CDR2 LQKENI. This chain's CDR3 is CASSPDRTTEAFF. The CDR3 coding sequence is TGTGCCAGCTCACCGGACAGGACTACTGAAGCTTTCTTT.

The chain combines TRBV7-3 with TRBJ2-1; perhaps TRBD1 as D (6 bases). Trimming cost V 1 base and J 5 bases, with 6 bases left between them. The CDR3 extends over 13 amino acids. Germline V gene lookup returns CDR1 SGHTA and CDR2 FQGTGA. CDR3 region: CASSLNRDNEQFF. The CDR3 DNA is TGTGCCAGCAGCTTAAACAGGGACAATGAGCAGTTCTTC.

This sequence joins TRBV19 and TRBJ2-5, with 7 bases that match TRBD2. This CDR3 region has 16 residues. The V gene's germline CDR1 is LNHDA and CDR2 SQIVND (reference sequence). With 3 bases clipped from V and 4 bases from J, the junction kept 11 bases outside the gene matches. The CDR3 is CASSMLGTGGGETQYF. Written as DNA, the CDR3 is TGTGCCAGTAGTATGCTAGGGACGGGAGGTGGAGAGACCCAGTACTTC.

CDR3 region: CASSGGGFYSTDTQYF. CDR3 coding DNA: TGTGCCAGCAGCGGCGGGGGCTTTTATAGCACAGATACGCAGTATTTT. The chain links TRBV7-3 to TRBJ2-3; tentative D call: TRBD2 (7 bases). The V gene's germline CDR1 is SGHTA and CDR2 FQGTGA. The CDR3 has 16 amino acids. V lost 5 bases and J lost 0, with 15 bases in between.

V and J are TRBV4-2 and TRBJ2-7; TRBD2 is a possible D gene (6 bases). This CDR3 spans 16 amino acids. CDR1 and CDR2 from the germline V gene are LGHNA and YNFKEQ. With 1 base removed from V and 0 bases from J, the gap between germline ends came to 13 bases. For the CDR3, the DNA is TGTGCCAGCAGCCAAGTAGGAGGGGAGGTCTCCTACGAGCAGTACTTC. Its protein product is CASSQVGGEVSYEQYF.

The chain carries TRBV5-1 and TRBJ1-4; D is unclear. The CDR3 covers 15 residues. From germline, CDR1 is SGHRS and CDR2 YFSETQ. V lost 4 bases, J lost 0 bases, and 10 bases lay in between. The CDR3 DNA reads TGCGCCAGCAGCCCCTCCGGGACAACTAATGAAAAACTGTTTTTT. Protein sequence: CASSPSGTTNEKLFF.

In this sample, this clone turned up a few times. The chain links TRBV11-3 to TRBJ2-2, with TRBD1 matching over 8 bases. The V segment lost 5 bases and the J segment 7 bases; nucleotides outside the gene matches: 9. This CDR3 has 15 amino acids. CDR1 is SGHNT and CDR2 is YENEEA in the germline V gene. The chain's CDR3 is CASSMGQGAGGELFF. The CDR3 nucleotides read TGTGCCAGCAGCATGGGGCAGGGGGCCGGCGGGGAGCTGTTTTTT.

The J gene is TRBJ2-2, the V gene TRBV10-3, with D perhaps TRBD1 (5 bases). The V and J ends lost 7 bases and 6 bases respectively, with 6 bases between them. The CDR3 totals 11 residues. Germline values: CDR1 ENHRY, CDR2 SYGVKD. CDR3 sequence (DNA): TGTGCCATCAAAGGGGCCGGGGAGCTGTTTTTT. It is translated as CAIKGAGELFF.